One and the same sample provided the 23 T cell receptor beta chains below, sequenced in a study of CD8+CD57+ T cells in acquired aplastic anemia. Using genomic DNA as the template, TCR beta VDJ and CDR3 profiling was carried out. A single record per CDR3 protein comes from TCRdb applying MiXCR to the reads. Of a few hundred thousand distinct CDR3 sequences listed, about half are singletons. Patients chosen for sequencing had shown CD8+CD57+ cell expansion by flow cytometry. Sequenced material: sorted CD4+, CD8+, or CD8+CD57+ T cells (not recorded which) from PBMCs. Receptors originate from a human donor with aplastic anemia.

This rearrangement joins TRBV11-3 to TRBJ1-2; TRBD1 matches 9 bases. This CDR3 is built from 13 residues. Germline lookup yields CDR1 SGHNT and CDR2 YENEEA. V lost 6 bases to trimming and J lost 8 bases; unmatched junction nucleotides: 7. The CDR3 spells CASRPGTGRGYTF. CDR3 coding DNA: TGTGCCAGCAGGCCCGGGACAGGGCGCGGCTACACCTTC.

This clonotype came up many times. V and J are TRBV11-2 and TRBJ1-5; D gene ambiguous. The germline gives CDR1 SGHAT, CDR2 FQNNGV. This CDR3 comprises 13 residues. V was clipped by 2 bases and J by 5 bases, with 7 bases between them. The CDR3 loop is CASSLTSHQPQHF. The DNA of the CDR3 is TGTGCCAGCAGCTTAACCTCTCATCAGCCCCAGCATTTT.

This clonotype was seen many times. This chain links TRBV7-2 with TRBJ2-5, with no clear D. Germline V gene lookup returns CDR1 SGHTA and CDR2 FQGNSA. V lost 1 base to trimming and J lost 6 bases, with 6 bases between them. The CDR3 contains 12 residues. The CDR3 loop is CASSLDPQTQYF. The CDR3 nucleotides are TGTGCCAGCAGCTTAGATCCTCAGACCCAGTACTTC.

J is TRBJ1-2 and V is TRBV2; D possibly corresponds to TRBD1 (6 bases). This CDR3 spans 13 amino acids. Trimming shortened V by 1 base and J by 3 bases, and 6 bases separated the two germline ends. Per the germline V gene, CDR1 is SNHLY and CDR2 is FYNNEI. The CDR3 spells CASSEEGDYGYTF. Here the CDR3 DNA reads TGTGCCAGCAGTGAAGAGGGGGACTATGGCTACACCTTC.

The chain combines TRBV15 with TRBJ2-3, with 7 bases matching TRBD1. CDR1 is LNHNV and CDR2 is YYDKDF in the germline V gene (reference sequence). The V segment lost 0 bases and the J segment 3 bases; nucleotides outside the gene matches: 6. The CDR3 totals 16 residues. Written as DNA, the CDR3 is TGTGCCACCAGCAGAGATCTCCCAGGGGGAACAGATACGCAGTATTTT. It encodes CATSRDLPGGTDTQYF.

The rearrangement joins TRBV7-9 to TRBJ2-5; 9 positions agree with TRBD1. The CDR3 consists of 16 residues. Germline assignment: CDR1 SEHNR and CDR2 FQNEAQ (reference sequence). Germline trimming cut 3 bases from V and 5 bases from J; bases unmatched to any gene: 10. CDR3 bases: TGTGCCAGCAGCTTGGGACAGGGCCGCCTTTCGGAGACCCAGTACTTC. The encoded protein is CASSLGQGRLSETQYF.

The table lists this clonotype with many counts. The gene calls are TRBV2 and TRBJ2-7, with 7 bases aligning to TRBD1. The CDR3 is 14 amino acids. The J segment lost 4 bases and the V segment lost 1 base, leaving 4 bases of the junction unmatched. From germline, CDR1 is SNHLY and CDR2 FYNNEI. CDR3 nucleotide sequence: TGTGCCAGCAGTGAAGGCACAGGGGAATACGAGCAGTACTTC. Its translation: CASSEGTGEYEQYF.

This chain uses TRBV20-1 with TRBJ2-6, with D perhaps TRBD1 (5 bases). V was clipped by 4 bases and J by 2 bases, with 12 bases between them. CDR1 is DFQATT and CDR2 is SNEGSKA in the germline V gene (reference sequence). The CDR3 spans 15 residues. CDR3 sequence: CSATRRVTGANVLTF. CDR3 sequence (DNA): TGCAGTGCTACACGCAGGGTTACTGGGGCCAACGTCCTGACTTTC.

Ten or more counts support this clonotype. The rearrangement links TRBV6-4 to TRBJ1-2, with TRBD1 identical over 9 bases. Looked up from germline, CDR1 is MRHNA and CDR2 is SNTAGT. CDR3 length: 15 residues. J gave up 6 bases and V 0 bases, and 5 bases lay outside the gene matches. The CDR3 DNA sequence: TGTGCCAGCAGTGACTCAACAGGGGGCGCGGATGGCTACACCTTC. Amino acid sequence: CASSDSTGGADGYTF.

The chain uses TRBV2 and TRBJ2-7, with D perhaps assigned TRBD1 or TRBD2 (5 bases each). The ends were cut back, 3 bases at V and 3 bases at J, with 18 bases in the middle. The CDR3 has 16 amino acids. Germline CDR1 and CDR2: SNHLY and FYNNEI. DNA for the CDR3: TGTGCCAGCAGTGAGGGACCACCCGTCCTTAACTACGAGCAGTACTTC. Translation gives CASSEGPPVLNYEQYF.

V is TRBV6-5 and J is TRBJ2-7, with TRBD1 matching 8 bases. The J segment lost 7 bases and the V segment lost 1 base, leaving 6 bases of the junction unmatched. This CDR3 contains 14 residues. Germline loops: CDR1 MNHEY, CDR2 SVGAGI. CDR3: CASSYYQGAGEQYF. DNA for the CDR3: TGTGCCAGCAGTTACTACCAGGGGGCGGGAGAGCAGTACTTC.

The rearrangement uses TRBV7-2 and TRBJ1-2; D ambiguous. The CDR3 is made up of 12 amino acids. In germline, CDR1 is SGHTA, CDR2 FQGNSA. The ends were cut back, 3 bases at V and 8 bases at J, with 10 bases in the middle. Here the CDR3 reads CASSFTPTGYTF. The CDR3 region has the DNA TGTGCCAGCAGCTTTACACCAACCGGCTACACCTTC.

This clonotype was seen many times. The chain uses TRBV7-3 and TRBJ2-7, with TRBD1 as a possible D gene (7 bases). The CDR3 has 14 residues. Germline V CDR1 and CDR2: SGHTA, FQGTGA. V dropped 5 bases and J dropped 2 bases, with 13 bases sitting between them. CDR3 DNA sequence: TGTGCCAGCAGCCCCCAGGGGGGACCCTACGAGCAGTACTTC. This gives the protein CASSPQGGPYEQYF.

This clonotype came up a few times. This chain links TRBV24-1 with TRBJ2-7, with D tentatively TRBD1 (6 bases). Germline assignment: CDR1 KGHDR and CDR2 SFDVKD. The CDR3 covers 14 residues. Trimming cost V 0 bases and J 4 bases, with 9 bases left between them. The CDR3 DNA sequence: TGTGCCACCAGTGATTTGTGGACAGCGTACGAGCAGTACGTC. This translates into CATSDLWTAYEQYV.

This clonotype came up a few times. This chain connects TRBV2 to TRBJ1-3; no definite D call. V lost 6 bases, J lost 4 bases, and 16 bases lay in between. Germline V lookup: CDR1 SNHLY, CDR2 FYNNEI. The CDR3 loop spans 15 amino acids. The CDR3 here is CASSQDLGPGNTIYF. The DNA for the CDR3 is TGTGCCAGCAGCCAAGATCTTGGTCCAGGAAACACCATATATTTT.

The genes are TRBV7-3 and TRBJ2-7; 8 bases align to TRBD2. The germline CDR1 and CDR2 sequences are SGHTA and FQGTGA. Trimming at V came to 8 bases and at J to 4 bases, leaving 10 bases not matched to a gene. The length of the CDR3 is 14 residues. As DNA, the CDR3 is TGTGCCAGCGGCCCGTCCGGGGGGGGGTACGAGCAGTACTTC. It is translated as CASGPSGGGYEQYF.

This clonotype was found a few times. Without the conserved terminal phenylalanine or tryptophan, this CDR3 likely stems from a read error. This sequence joins TRBV28 and TRBJ2-7, with D maybe TRBD2 (6 bases). The CDR3 has 15 amino acids. Trimming pared 4 bases from V and 5 bases from J, leaving 18 bases between. In germline, CDR1 is MDHEN, CDR2 SYDVKM. CDR3 sequence reads: CASSSLYGGSNEQYL. The CDR3 DNA is TGTGCCAGCAGTTCCTTGTATGGGGGGTCTAACGAGCAGTACCTC.

In this sample, this clonotype turned up many times. The chain combines TRBV2 with TRBJ1-3; perhaps TRBD1 as D (5 bases). The germline gives CDR1 SNHLY, CDR2 FYNNEI. There are 15 residues in the CDR3. V lost 1 base and J lost 4, with 11 bases in between. CDR3 coding DNA: TGTGCCAGCAGTGAAGTAGGGACGGAAGGAAACACCATATATTTT. It encodes CASSEVGTEGNTIYF. Based on the CDR3 plus reference TRBV2 and TRBJ1-3, the full variable domain is EPEVTQTPSHQVTQMGQEVILRCVPISNHLYFYWYRQILGQKVEFLVSFYNNEISEKSEIFDDQFSVERPDGSNFTLKIRSTKLEDSAMYFCASSEVGTEGNTIYFGEGSWLTVV.

The chain couples TRBV15 to TRBJ2-5; D is perhaps TRBD1 (5 bases). Germline CDR1 LNHNV, CDR2 YYDKDF (reference sequence). CDR3 length equals 14 residues. Trimming removed 0 bases at V and 4 bases at J, with 9 bases between. The CDR3 DNA is TGTGCCACCAGCAGAGAGGGGCAGGGAGAGACCCAGTACTTC. It codes for CATSREGQGETQYF.

This clonotype was seen a handful of times. A read error is possible here, since a much larger clone lies one base away. This rearrangement joins TRBV7-8 to TRBJ1-3; perhaps TRBD1 as D (6 bases). The CDR3 consists of 18 residues. The germline V and J ends were trimmed by 2 bases and 7 bases, with 24 bases remaining between them. The germline CDR1 and CDR2 sequences are SGHVS and FQNEAQ. The CDR3 loop reads CASSLNRGALSITNTIYF. The CDR3 region has the DNA TGTGCCAGCAGCTTAAATCGGGGGGCGCTTAGTATTACGAACACCATATATTTT.

The CDR3 sequence is CASSVGYNEQFF. CDR3 in DNA: TGTGCCAGCAGTGTGGGCTACAATGAGCAGTTCTTC. V gene TRBV2 combines with J gene TRBJ2-1; no reliable D call. There are 12 residues in the CDR3. The ends were cut back, 4 bases at V and 3 bases at J, with 4 bases in the middle. Germline V gene sequence: CDR1 SNHLY, CDR2 FYNNEI.

The chain uses TRBV6-1 and TRBJ2-2; tentative D call: TRBD1 (6 bases). The CDR3 loop spans 19 amino acids. Germline V gene sequence: CDR1 MNHNS, CDR2 SASEGT. V lost 4 bases, J lost 1 base, and 22 bases lay in between. CDR3 DNA sequence: TGTGCCAGCAGTGTCTCGGGCGCAGGGGCGATCCTGAACACCGGGGAGCTGTTTTTT. It translates to CASSVSGAGAILNTGELFF.

Many counts were recorded for this clonotype. The J gene is TRBJ2-7, the V gene TRBV19; tentatively, D is TRBD2 (6 bases). The germline CDR1 and CDR2 sequences are LNHDA and SQIVND (reference sequence). The V end lost 5 bases, the J end lost 7 bases, and 18 bases lay between the germline ends. CDR3 size: 14 residues. CDR3 nucleotides: TGTGCCAGTAGTTTGGGGACTTCTCTCCGGGAGCAGTACTTC. As protein: CASSLGTSLREQYF.